The 7 T cell receptor beta chains below come from one sample, sequenced in a study of blood T cell repertoires in COVID-19. The method was immunoSEQ multiplex PCR; TCRdb's version includes in-frame clones alone and lacks a portion of them. In the table there are approximately 100,000 clones, more than 70% of which are singletons. Sequences were obtained from peripheral blood. Every receptor here comes from a woman aged 55-70 years with acute or convalescent COVID-19.

V is TRBV7-2 and J is TRBJ1-1, with unresolved D. The germline gives CDR1 SGHTA, CDR2 FQGNSA. This CDR3 spans 14 amino acids. The V and J ends lost 2 bases and 0 bases respectively, with 7 bases between them. The CDR3 here is CASSLFRLNTEAFF. In nucleotides, the CDR3 is TGTGCCAGCAGCTTATTCAGGCTGAACACTGAAGCTTTCTTT.

The rearrangement uses TRBV4-2 and TRBJ1-5, with TRBD1 matching over 8 bases. Germline V CDR1 and CDR2: LGHNA, YNFKEQ. This CDR3 comprises 15 residues. Trimming removed 0 bases from V and 4 bases from J; junction bases left unmatched: 2. As DNA, the CDR3 is TGTGCCAGCAGCCAAGACAGGGGGCAAAATCAGCCCCAGCATTTT. Its translation is CASSQDRGQNQPQHF.

The chain combines TRBV21-1 with TRBJ1-2; TRBD1, the table's D call, was not compared with the DNA. TRBV21-1 is a known pseudogene. The CDR3 extends over 14 amino acids. The CDR3 bases are TGTGCCAGCAGAACTGGGGCCAGCCGATATGGCTACACCTTC. Amino acid sequence: CASRTGASRYGYTF.

This clone was seen once. This chain uses TRBV7-8 with TRBJ2-2; D gene ambiguous. CDR1 is SGHVS and CDR2 is FQNEAQ in the germline V gene. The CDR3 totals 14 residues. The V end was cut by 1 base, the J end by 3 bases, with 6 bases between. Here the CDR3 reads CASSLVSDTGELFF. The CDR3 DNA reads as TGTGCCAGCAGCTTAGTGTCAGACACCGGGGAGCTGTTTTTT.

This clone was seen only a few times. The chain has TRBV6-5 and TRBJ1-2; the D gene is possibly TRBD1 (6 bases). Germline V gives CDR1 MNHEY, CDR2 SVGAGI. The CDR3 has 13 amino acids. Deletions cut 6 bases from V and 6 bases from J, with 14 bases between. The CDR3 bases are TGTGCCAGCAGGAAGGGGGTTGGTAATGGCTACACCTTC. Protein sequence: CASRKGVGNGYTF.

The chain has TRBV19 and TRBJ2-1; 7 bases align to TRBD2. Germline assignment: CDR1 LNHDA and CDR2 SQIVND (reference sequence). The trim removed 5 bases at V and 9 bases at J, leaving 7 bases unmatched. The CDR3 is 13 residues long. The CDR3, as DNA: TGTGCCAGTAGTGGTCTAGCGGTAGGTGAGCAGTTCTTC. Protein product: CASSGLAVGEQFF.

This chain uses TRBV11-2 with TRBJ1-1; D is ambiguous. In germline, CDR1 is SGHAT, CDR2 FQNNGV. Trimming left V 1 base short and J 2 bases short, with 8 bases between. The CDR3 consists of 14 residues. The CDR3 nucleotides read TGTGCCAGCAGCTTAGTTCGGGGAAACACTGAAGCTTTCTTT. This codes for CASSLVRGNTEAFF.